One sample yielded the 19 T cell receptor beta chains listed below, sequenced in a study of T cells after somatic rescue of genetic block. Sequencing used immunoSEQ multiplex PCR; TCRdb keeps in-frame clones, though not all of them. The data show 60,000 to 90,000 clones, approximately 91% seen once. Sample: peripheral blood mononuclear cells (PBMCs). All receptors come from a young man.

This clone occurred once. The chain employs TRBV7-2 and TRBJ2-7, with 7 bases matching TRBD2. From germline, CDR1 is SGHTA and CDR2 FQGNSA. J gave up 0 bases and V 1 base, and 6 bases lay outside the gene matches. The CDR3 totals 16 residues. As DNA, the CDR3 is TGTGCCAGCAGCTTAGGGGTAGCGGGCAGCTCCTACGAGCAGTACTTC. Translated, it gives CASSLGVAGSSYEQYF.

The genes are TRBV4-1 and TRBJ2-1; 10 nucleotides align to TRBD2. The CDR3 sequence is 17 residues long. CDR1 and CDR2 (germline): MGHRA, YSYEKL. Trimming took 2 bases from V and 5 from J; bases not matched to a gene: 9. DNA for the CDR3: TGCGCCAGCAGCCAACCTTCTAGCGGGAGAAGACACAATGAGCAGTTCTTC. Translated, it gives CASSQPSSGRRHNEQFF.

V and J are TRBV9 and TRBJ2-7; the match to TRBD1 covers 9 bases. Losses at the gene ends were 1 base for V and 7 bases for J; bases not matched to a gene: 12. Germline assignment: CDR1 SGDLS and CDR2 YYNGEE. CDR3 length: 16 amino acids. CDR3 DNA sequence: TGTGCCAGCAGCGTAACGGGGACAGGGTCTTCGGGGGAGCAGTACTTC. Its translation: CASSVTGTGSSGEQYF.

The CDR3 is CASSLGLAGDEQYF. For the CDR3, the DNA is TGTGCCAGCAGCTTAGGACTAGCGGGAGACGAGCAGTACTTC. The gene calls are TRBV5-6 and TRBJ2-7, with 13 bases matching TRBD2. The J segment lost 5 bases and the V segment lost 2 bases, leaving 1 base of the junction unmatched. The CDR3 covers 14 residues. Per the germline V gene, CDR1 is SGHDT and CDR2 is YYEEEE.

The rearrangement links TRBV5-8 to TRBJ2-2; 7 positions agree with TRBD2. This CDR3 contains 15 residues. Germline V lookup: CDR1 SGHTS, CDR2 YDEGEE. After removal of 1 base from V and 4 bases from J, the junction contained 4 bases not matched to a gene. CDR3 sequence (DNA): TGTGCCAGCAGCTTGCTTGGGGAGGGCACCGGGGAGCTGTTTTTT. This gives the protein CASSLLGEGTGELFF.

This clone has a handful of counts. The chain is built from TRBV2 and TRBJ1-2; D is unresolved. The V end lost 7 bases, the J end lost 3 bases, and 18 bases lay between the germline ends. Germline V CDR1 and CDR2: SNHLY, FYNNEI. This CDR3 has 15 amino acids. The CDR3 bases are TGTGCCAGCAATTTTGGCTCGGTTCCCCACTATGGCTACACCTTC. Encoded protein: CASNFGSVPHYGYTF.

The chain uses TRBV7-2 and TRBJ2-3; D gene ambiguous. The V gene's germline CDR1 is SGHTA and CDR2 FQGNSA. The CDR3 is 15 residues long. V lost 7 bases, J lost 0 bases, and 14 bases lay in between. CDR3 protein: CASTLNGVSTDTQYF. In DNA, the CDR3 is TGTGCCAGCACCCTTAATGGGGTCAGCACAGATACGCAGTATTTT.

This clone is a singleton in its sample. CDR3 residues: CASSQRAPGDEKLFF. CDR3 coding DNA: TGTGCCAGCAGCCAACGGGCCCCGGGGGATGAAAAACTGTTTTTT. V usage is TRBV2 and J usage is TRBJ1-4, with D perhaps matching TRBD1 (5 bases). V dropped 6 bases and J dropped 6 bases, with 17 bases sitting between them. Germline V lookup: CDR1 SNHLY, CDR2 FYNNEI. The CDR3 is 15 residues long.

This chain uses TRBV7-8 with TRBJ2-3; TRBD2 aligns across 10 bases. The CDR3 has 15 residues. The junction had 6 bases not matched to a gene; V was cut back by 6 bases and J by 3 bases. Germline assignment: CDR1 SGHVS and CDR2 FQNEAQ. CDR3 sequence (DNA): TGTGCCAGCAGAGAGGGACTAGCGAGAACAGATACGCAGTATTTT. This encodes CASREGLARTDTQYF.

The V and J genes are TRBV21-1 and TRBJ2-5; the DNA was not used to check the table's D call, TRBD1. TRBV21-1 counts as a pseudogene. The CDR3 loop spans 17 amino acids. CDR3 amino acids: CASSKGARTGVSETQYF. The CDR3, as DNA: TGTGCCAGCAGCAAAGGAGCGAGGACAGGGGTTTCAGAGACCCAGTACTTC.

This rearrangement joins TRBV19 to TRBJ2-7, with a weak D call TRBD1 (8 bases). The CDR3 length is 15 residues. Germline CDR1 and CDR2: LNHDA and SQIVND (reference sequence). V dropped 6 bases and J dropped 0 bases, with 15 bases sitting between them. The CDR3 loop reads CASSPTGGDSYEQYF. As DNA, the CDR3 is TGTGCCAGTAGCCCCACAGGGGGGGACTCCTACGAGCAGTACTTC.

This chain joins TRBV5-4 and TRBJ1-1; D is possibly TRBD1 (6 bases). Trimming removed 3 bases at V and 4 bases at J, with 19 bases between. Per germline, CDR1 SGHNT and CDR2 YYREEE (reference sequence). CDR3 size: 16 residues. The CDR3 loop reads CASSSGSQGWITEAFF. The DNA of the CDR3 is TGTGCCAGCAGCTCGGGCTCTCAGGGGTGGATCACTGAAGCTTTCTTT.

This clone was observed once. The J gene is TRBJ2-1, the V gene TRBV2; a possible D gene is TRBD1 (6 bases). The V end lost 6 bases, the J end lost 9 bases, and 15 bases lay between the germline ends. CDR1 is SNHLY and CDR2 is FYNNEI in the germline V gene. This CDR3 has 13 amino acids. The CDR3 protein is CASRSQGRGEQFF. In DNA, the CDR3 is TGTGCCAGCAGGTCACAGGGTAGGGGTGAGCAGTTCTTC.

The chain combines TRBV28 with TRBJ1-5, with TRBD1 as a possible D gene (5 bases). The CDR3 has 13 amino acids. The ends were cut back, 4 bases at V and 6 bases at J, with 10 bases in the middle. The germline V gene encodes CDR1 MDHEN and CDR2 SYDVKM. The CDR3 is CASSSRVLQPQHF. DNA of the CDR3: TGTGCCAGCAGTTCCAGGGTGCTTCAGCCCCAGCATTTT.

This sequence joins TRBV7-9 and TRBJ2-1, with 7 bases identical to TRBD1. The CDR3 runs 13 residues. V was pared by 3 bases and J by 5 bases, with 1 base of the junction left unmatched. CDR1 is SEHNR, CDR2 FQNEAQ, per germline (reference sequence). This chain's CDR3 is CASSLGQHNEQFF. In nucleotides, the CDR3 is TGTGCCAGCAGCTTGGGACAGCACAATGAGCAGTTCTTC.

This chain joins TRBV7-9 and TRBJ1-5; TRBD1 is a possible D gene (5 bases). The CDR3 extends over 16 amino acids. Trimming took 2 bases from V and 4 from J, leaving 15 bases between them. From germline, CDR1 is SEHNR and CDR2 FQNEAQ (reference sequence). CDR3 residues: CASSLFQGSRNQPQHF. CDR3 nucleotide sequence: TGTGCCAGCAGCTTATTCCAGGGATCGAGGAATCAGCCCCAGCATTTT.

The chain joins TRBV11-2 to TRBJ1-3; D is unresolved. The CDR3 runs to 14 residues. The germline gives CDR1 SGHAT, CDR2 FQNNGV. V lost 3 bases, J lost 3 bases, and 9 bases lay in between. In nucleotides, the CDR3 is TGTGCCAGCAGCTTCTTAGATAGTGGAAACACCATATATTTT. Translating gives CASSFLDSGNTIYF.

The table lists this clone with a few counts. The genes are TRBV7-9 and TRBJ2-7; no clear D. The germline V gene has CDR1 SEHNR and CDR2 FQNEAQ (reference sequence). The CDR3 contains 13 residues. Trimming cost V 7 bases and J 2 bases, with 12 bases left between them. The CDR3 loop is CASKQEETYEQYF. CDR3 in DNA: TGTGCCAGCAAGCAAGAAGAGACCTACGAGCAGTACTTC. Using reference TRBV7-9 and TRBJ2-7 for the parts outside the CDR3, the full variable domain is DTGVSQNPRHKITKRGQNVTFRCDPISEHNRLYWYRQTLGQGPEFLTYFQNEAQLEKSRLLSDRFSAERPKGSFSTLEIQRTEQGDSAMYLCASKQEETYEQYFGPGTRLTVT.

V and J are TRBV27 and TRBJ2-1; 13 positions agree with TRBD2. This CDR3 spans 16 amino acids. CDR1 MNHEY and CDR2 SMNVEV come from the germline V gene (reference sequence). The V and J ends lost 6 bases and 6 bases, in that order; junction bases with no gene match: 8. Written as DNA, the CDR3 is TGTGCCAGCAGCAAAGTACTAGCGGGAGGGAGCAATGAGCAGTTCTTC. This translates into CASSKVLAGGSNEQFF.